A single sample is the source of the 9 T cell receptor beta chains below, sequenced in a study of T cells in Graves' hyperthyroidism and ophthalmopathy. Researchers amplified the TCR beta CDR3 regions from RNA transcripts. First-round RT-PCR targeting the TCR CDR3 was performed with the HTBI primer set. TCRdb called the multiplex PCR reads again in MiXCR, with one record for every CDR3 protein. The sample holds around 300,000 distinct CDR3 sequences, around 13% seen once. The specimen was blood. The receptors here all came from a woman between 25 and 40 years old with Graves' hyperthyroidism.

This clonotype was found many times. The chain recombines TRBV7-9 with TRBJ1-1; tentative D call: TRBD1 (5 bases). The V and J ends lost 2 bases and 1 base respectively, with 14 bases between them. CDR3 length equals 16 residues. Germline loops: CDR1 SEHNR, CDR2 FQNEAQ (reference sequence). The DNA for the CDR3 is TGTGCCAGCAGCTTAATCGACAGTGCACCGAACACTGAAGCTTTCTTT. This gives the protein CASSLIDSAPNTEAFF.

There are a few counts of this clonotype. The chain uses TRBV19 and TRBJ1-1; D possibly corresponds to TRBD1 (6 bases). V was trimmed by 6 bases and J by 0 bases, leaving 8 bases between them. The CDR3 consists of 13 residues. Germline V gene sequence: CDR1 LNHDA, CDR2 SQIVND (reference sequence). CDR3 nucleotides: TGTGCCAGTAGGGGGGACATGAACACTGAAGCTTTCTTT. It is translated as CASRGDMNTEAFF.

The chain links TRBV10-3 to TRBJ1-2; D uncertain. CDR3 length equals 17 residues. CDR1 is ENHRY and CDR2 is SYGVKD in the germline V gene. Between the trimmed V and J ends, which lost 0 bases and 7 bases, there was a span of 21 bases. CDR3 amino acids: CAISESRNTRRNGGYTF. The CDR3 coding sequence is TGTGCCATCAGTGAGTCGAGGAATACCCGGAGGAATGGTGGCTACACCTTC.

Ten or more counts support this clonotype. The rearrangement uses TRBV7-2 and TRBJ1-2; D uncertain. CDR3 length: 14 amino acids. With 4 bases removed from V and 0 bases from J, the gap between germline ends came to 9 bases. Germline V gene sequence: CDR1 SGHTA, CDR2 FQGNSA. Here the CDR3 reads CASSSDGANYGYTF. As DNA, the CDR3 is TGTGCCAGCAGCTCGGACGGAGCTAACTATGGCTACACCTTC. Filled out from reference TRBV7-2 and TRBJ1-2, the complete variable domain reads GAGVSQSPSNKVTEKGKDVELRCDPISGHTALYWYRQSLGQGLEFLIYFQGNSAPDKSGLPSDRFSAERTGGSVSTLTIQRTQQEDSAVYLCASSSDGANYGYTFGSGTRLTVV.

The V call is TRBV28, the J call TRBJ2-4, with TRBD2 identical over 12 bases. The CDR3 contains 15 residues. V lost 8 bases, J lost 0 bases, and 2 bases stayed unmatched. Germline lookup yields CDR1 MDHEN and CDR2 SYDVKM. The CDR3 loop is CASGLAGLAKNIQYF. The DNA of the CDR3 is TGTGCCAGCGGACTAGCGGGGTTAGCCAAAAACATTCAGTACTTC.

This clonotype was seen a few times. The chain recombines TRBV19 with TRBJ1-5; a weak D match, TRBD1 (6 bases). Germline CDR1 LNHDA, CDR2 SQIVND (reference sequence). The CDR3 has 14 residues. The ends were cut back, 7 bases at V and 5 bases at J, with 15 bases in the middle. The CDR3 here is CASNFRGPDQPQHF. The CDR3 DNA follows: TGTGCCAGTAACTTCAGGGGCCCGGATCAGCCCCAGCATTTT.

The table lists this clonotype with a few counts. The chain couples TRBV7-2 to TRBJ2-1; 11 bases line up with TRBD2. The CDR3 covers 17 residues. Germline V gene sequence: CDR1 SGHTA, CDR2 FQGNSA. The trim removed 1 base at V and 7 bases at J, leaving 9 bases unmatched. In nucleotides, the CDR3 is TGTGCCAGCAGCTTAGAGGCTAGCGGGAGGCTAGTGAATGAGCAGTTCTTC. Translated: CASSLEASGRLVNEQFF.

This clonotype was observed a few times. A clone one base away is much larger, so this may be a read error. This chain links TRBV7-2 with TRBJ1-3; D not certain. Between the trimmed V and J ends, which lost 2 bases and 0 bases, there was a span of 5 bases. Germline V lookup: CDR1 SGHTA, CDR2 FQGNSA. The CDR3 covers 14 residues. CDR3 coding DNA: TGTGCCAGCAGCTTACTGTTCTCTGGAAACACCATATATTTT. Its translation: CASSLLFSGNTIYF.

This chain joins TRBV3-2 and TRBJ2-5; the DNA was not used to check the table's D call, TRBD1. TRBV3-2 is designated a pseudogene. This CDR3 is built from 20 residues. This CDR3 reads CASSQELSKGDREVQETQYF. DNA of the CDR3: TGTGCCAGCAGCCAAGAGTTGTCAAAGGGCGACAGAGAAGTACAAGAGACCCAGTACTTC.